This T cell receptor (beta chain) appears in the sequencing data of a study of CD8 T cells in ankylosing spondylitis. The V and J ends lost 1 base and 10 bases, in that order; junction bases with no gene match: 4. Germline lookup yields CDR1 SGHTA and CDR2 FQGNSA. CDR3 length: 14 residues. TCRdb reanalysed the 5' RACE reads using MiXCR and keeps one entry per CDR3 protein. The table lists about 240,000 distinct CDR3 sequences, around 7.8% of them singletons. The sample holds a few counts of this clonotype. The antigen is undetermined. Study-wide results and limits: Reportedly, significant enrichment of disease-linked clones occurred in matched ankylosing spondylitis synovial fluid.

This clonotype was sampled from a male donor with ankylosing spondylitis or in good health (not recorded which). The V and J genes are TRBV7-2 and TRBJ2-3; 11 bases match TRBD2. Sequencing was carried out using blood, either unsorted or a sorted T cell fraction (not recorded which). The DNA of the CDR3 is TGTGCCAGCAGCTTAGGACTAGCGGGGCGGGCGCAGTATTTT. Translating it yields CASSLGLAGRAQYF.